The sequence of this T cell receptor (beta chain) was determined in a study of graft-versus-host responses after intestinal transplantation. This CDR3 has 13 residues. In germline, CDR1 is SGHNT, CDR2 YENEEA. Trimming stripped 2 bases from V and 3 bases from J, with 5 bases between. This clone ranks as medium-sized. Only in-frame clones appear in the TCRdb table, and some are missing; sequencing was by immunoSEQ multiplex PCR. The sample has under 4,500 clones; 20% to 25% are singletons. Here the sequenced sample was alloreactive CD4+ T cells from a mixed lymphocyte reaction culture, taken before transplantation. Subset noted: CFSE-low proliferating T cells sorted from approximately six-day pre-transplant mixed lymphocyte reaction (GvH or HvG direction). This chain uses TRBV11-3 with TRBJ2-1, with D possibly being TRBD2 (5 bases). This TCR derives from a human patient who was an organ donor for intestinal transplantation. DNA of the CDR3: TGTGCCAGCAGCTTAAGCGGCTACAATGAGCAGTTCTTC. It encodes CASSLSGYNEQFF.